These 8 T cell receptor beta chains originate from one sample sequenced in a study of shared clonotypes between healthy human individuals. Naive CD8 cells comprised CD45RO-negative, CCR7-positively selected cells, excluding terminally differentiated effector memory CD45RA+ cells. Produced via immunoSEQ multiplex PCR; TCRdb's table is partial and in-frame only. This sample has some 2.1 million clones, with around 93% found just once. The sample taken for sequencing was naive CD8+ T cells from PBMCs. All receptors derive from a man aged 18 to 30 in good health. Some clones in this sample may be carry-over from other donors' samples.

As for this clone: The same CDR3 can be traced to other DNA sequences in this sample. In DNA, the CDR3 is TGTGCCAGCAGTTACTCCCTAACCGGGGAGCTGTTTTTT. This gives the protein CASSYSLTGELFF. The chain employs TRBV6-5 and TRBJ2-2; D not resolved. Germline CDR1 and CDR2: MNHEY and SVGAGI. This CDR3 region has 13 residues. Trimming stripped 0 bases from V and 5 bases from J, with 4 bases between.

This chain links TRBV18 with TRBJ1-2; 7 bases line up with TRBD1. Unmatched junction bases numbered 15, after V lost 4 bases and J lost 7 bases. The germline gives CDR1 KGHSH, CDR2 LQKENI. The CDR3 contains 16 residues. The CDR3 region is CASSLDNTGALFGYTF. The DNA for the CDR3 is TGTGCCAGCTCACTCGACAATACAGGGGCCCTTTTTGGCTACACCTTC.

The CDR3 DNA reads as TGTGCCAGTAGTAGTACCCGGGACAGGGATCTCCGCTATGGCTACACCTTC. Its translation: CASSSTRDRDLRYGYTF. The V call is TRBV19, the J call TRBJ1-2; 9 positions match TRBD1. The trim removed 4 bases at V and 4 bases at J, leaving 13 bases unmatched. This CDR3 has 17 amino acids. Germline CDR1 LNHDA, CDR2 SQIVND (reference sequence).

This clone was recorded once. The V call is TRBV25-1, the J call TRBJ2-7, with D perhaps matching TRBD2 (7 bases). Germline V gene lookup returns CDR1 MGHDK and CDR2 SYGVNS. CDR3 length: 15 amino acids. Trimming took off 3 bases at V and 1 base at J, with 13 bases between the two ends. The CDR3 DNA follows: TGTGCCAGCAGTGACAAAGGGGGGGCGTCCTACGAGCAGTACTTC. Encoded protein: CASSDKGGASYEQYF.

The chain couples TRBV28 to TRBJ2-1; D is ambiguous. Germline V CDR1 and CDR2: MDHEN, SYDVKM. Trimming removed 6 bases from V and 0 bases from J, with 9 bases in between. This CDR3 is built from 14 residues. Written as DNA, the CDR3 is TGTGCCAGCAGCCACACGAGCTCCTACAATGAGCAGTTCTTC. It codes for CASSHTSSYNEQFF.

The chain couples TRBV19 to TRBJ2-7; perhaps TRBD2 as D (5 bases). Trimming took off 4 bases at V and 4 bases at J, with 20 bases between the two ends. The V gene's germline CDR1 is LNHDA and CDR2 SQIVND (reference sequence). The CDR3 runs to 16 residues. CDR3 amino acids: CASSTLEGLRDYEQYF. The CDR3 DNA reads TGTGCCAGTAGTACCCTCGAGGGCCTCCGCGATTACGAGCAGTACTTC.

This chain joins TRBV2 and TRBJ1-2; D possibly corresponds to TRBD1 (5 bases). Germline CDR1 is SNHLY and CDR2 is FYNNEI. Trimming removed 5 bases from V and 3 bases from J, with 13 bases in between. The CDR3 spans 14 residues. The CDR3 loop reads CASSLGTLDYGYTF. In nucleotides, the CDR3 is TGTGCCAGCAGTTTAGGGACTCTCGACTATGGCTACACCTTC.

The V call is TRBV2, the J call TRBJ2-5; 12 bases match TRBD2. Germline V gene lookup returns CDR1 SNHLY and CDR2 FYNNEI. CDR3 size: 16 residues. V shed 3 bases, J shed 5 bases, and the junction held 7 bases outside the gene matches. The CDR3 sequence is CASSETSGSRWETQYF. DNA for the CDR3: TGTGCCAGCAGTGAGACTAGCGGGAGTCGATGGGAGACCCAGTACTTC.